This is a list of T cell receptor beta chains from one sample in a study of cytomegalovirus exposure and HLA in healthy donors. Only in-frame clones appear in the TCRdb table, and some are missing; sequencing was by immunoSEQ multiplex PCR. The data hold 150,000 to 200,000 clones, with 77% observed a single time. The sequenced material came from PBMCs. Receptors originate from a woman aged 55-70 years in good health and CMV-seropositive. Each CDR3 is given with its conserved first and last residue. The D gene is left open where the match is weak. Clone size is stated in some rows and not others, as once, few, many or a class when expanded.

d_gene,len,abundance,j_gene,v_gene,CDR3nt,CDR3aa
TRBD2,15,.,TRBJ2-1,TRBV6-1,TGTGCCAGCAGTGAAGATGCGGGAGGGTACAATGAGCAGTTCTTC,CASSEDAGGYNEQFF
.,13,.,TRBJ2-7,TRBV6-5,TGTGCCAGCAGTTACGAGGCCTCCTACGAGCAGTACTTC,CASSYEASYEQYF
.,14,.,TRBJ1-2,TRBV7-3,TGTGCCAGCATCCTAGGGGGGGCGTCCTATGGCTACACCTTC,CASILGGASYGYTF
.,17,once,TRBJ2-1,TRBV4-3,TGCGCCAGCAGCCAAGCGGCGAGAGCGGGCTCCTACAATGAGCAGTTCTTC,CASSQAARAGSYNEQFF
.,16,.,TRBJ1-5,TRBV5-1,TGCGCCAGCAGCTTGGGGGCCCTTAATAGCAATCAGCCCCAGCATTTT,CASSLGALNSNQPQHF
.,13,.,TRBJ1-1,TRBV28,TGTGCCAGCAGTTTATCGGGGGACACTGAAGCTTTCTTT,CASSLSGDTEAFF
.,14,.,TRBJ1-2,TRBV28,TGTGCCAGCAGTTATCCGGGACAAAACTATGGCTACACCTTC,CASSYPGQNYGYTF
.,14,.,TRBJ1-3,TRBV19,TGTGCCAGTAGGCGGCAAACCTCTGGAAACACCATATATTTT,CASRRQTSGNTIYF
TRBD1,16,.,TRBJ2-2,TRBV2,TGTGCCAGCAGTGAATGGGGGACAGGGGGCACCGGGGAGCTGTTTTTT,CASSEWGTGGTGELFF
.,14,.,TRBJ1-4,TRBV6-1,TGTGCCAGCAGTGATTGGCAGGTCCGTGAAAAACTGTTTTTT,CASSDWQVREKLFF
TRBD1,16,.,TRBJ2-2,TRBV28,TGTGCCAGCGCCTCTTCCGGGACAGGGAAGGCCGGGGAGCTGTTTTTT,CASASSGTGKAGELFF
.,14,.,TRBJ2-3,TRBV4-3,TGCGCCAGCAGCCAAGATGGAGGGTCAGATACGCAGTATTTT,CASSQDGGSDTQYF
.,16,once,TRBJ1-4,TRBV11-3,TGTGCCAGCAGCTTAGACCCTCGAGGGCGAGGTGAAAAACTGTTTTTT,CASSLDPRGRGEKLFF
TRBD1,15,.,TRBJ2-5,TRBV5-4,TGTGCCAGCAGCTTCGACAGGGCGAGTTGGGAGACCCAGTACTTC,CASSFDRASWETQYF
TRBD2,16,few,TRBJ2-7,TRBV19,TGTGCCAGTAGTATACGAGGACTAGCTGCCTTAGACGAGCAGTACTTC,CASSIRGLAALDEQYF
TRBD1,14,.,TRBJ2-7,TRBV5-1,TGCGCCAGCAGTCCCGGACAGGGATTCTACGAGCAGTACTTC,CASSPGQGFYEQYF
.,15,.,TRBJ1-1,TRBV7-9,TGTGCCAGCAGTGGGATGGGGGAGGGATGGACTGAAGCTTTCTTT,CASSGMGEGWTEAFF
.,14,.,TRBJ2-2,TRBV27,TGTGCCAGCAGTTTAGGGAGGACGGTCGGGGAGCTGTTTTTT,CASSLGRTVGELFF
TRBD2,14,.,TRBJ2-3,TRBV6-4,TGTGCCAGCAGTCGACTAGCGGCTGGGGATACGCAGTATTTT,CASSRLAAGDTQYF
.,15,.,TRBJ2-7,TRBV7-3,TGTGCCAGCAGCCGGGGGGCAGGGACCCCCTACGAGCAGTACTTC,CASSRGAGTPYEQYF
.,14,.,TRBJ1-3,TRBV29-1,TGCAGCGTTGGCCTGACAGTATCTGGAAACACCATATATTTT,CSVGLTVSGNTIYF
TRBD1,19,.,TRBJ1-4,TRBV2,TGTGCCAGCAGCAGCGGACAGGGGGCCCTTTTCACAACTAATGAAAAACTGTTTTTT,CASSSGQGALFTTNEKLFF
.,17,.,TRBJ1-5,TRBV6-1,TGTGCCAGCAGTGAAGCGGAGTGGCGCAGGGCGGATCAGCCCCAGCATTTT,CASSEAEWRRADQPQHF
.,13,.,TRBJ1-1,TRBV14,TGTGCCAGCAGCCAGCAGGGGAACACTGAAGCTTTCTTT,CASSQQGNTEAFF
TRBD2,15,.,TRBJ2-3,TRBV5-4,TGTGCCAGCAGCTCCAAGCGGGGGAACACAGATACGCAGTATTTT,CASSSKRGNTDTQYF
TRBD1,16,.,TRBJ1-3,TRBV5-6,TGTGCCAGCAGCACCGGGGACAGGCCTTGGAGAAACACCATATATTTT,CASSTGDRPWRNTIYF
TRBD2,15,few,TRBJ2-5,TRBV2,TGTGCCAGCAGTGCGGGGACAACGGGGGGGAAGACCCAGTACTTC,CASSAGTTGGKTQYF
.,16,few,TRBJ2-7,TRBV9,TGTGCCAGCTCATCGTCTCAAGCGGGTTCCTCCTACGAGCAGTACTTC,CASSSSQAGSSYEQYF
TRBD1,14,.,TRBJ1-1,TRBV25-1,TGTGCCAGCAGCGGAACAGGGGTGACCACTGAAGCTTTCTTT,CASSGTGVTTEAFF
.,14,.,TRBJ1-2,TRBV15,TGTGCCACCAGCAGAGGCCAGGGATCGGAGGGCTACACCTTC,CATSRGQGSEGYTF
.,16,.,TRBJ2-7,TRBV27,TGTGCCAGCAGTTTATCGGTCGCAGGGCAAAGCGACGAGCAGTACTTC,CASSLSVAGQSDEQYF
.,15,.,TRBJ2-3,TRBV9,TGTGCCAGCAGCGTAGATACAGCGGGCGTAGATACGCAGTATTTT,CASSVDTAGVDTQYF
TRBD2,13,.,TRBJ2-7,TRBV19,TGTGCCAGCAGCGGGGAGTCGGCGAGCAAACAGTACTTC,CASSGESASKQYF
TRBD1,13,.,TRBJ1-4,TRBV5-5,TGTGCCAGCAGCCCTACCTGGACAGGAAAACTGTTTTTT,CASSPTWTGKLFF
TRBD1,14,.,TRBJ1-3,TRBV14,TGTGCCAGCAGCCATTGGGGACAGGGAAACACCATATATTTT,CASSHWGQGNTIYF
.,15,.,TRBJ2-5,TRBV7-7,TGTGCTAGCAGCTTGGGCCAGGGTAGGGAAGAGACCCAGTACTTC,CASSLGQGREETQYF
TRBD2,14,.,TRBJ2-7,TRBV29-1,TGCAGCGTACGACTAGCGCGTGAATCCTACGAGCAGTACTTC,CSVRLARESYEQYF
TRBD1,16,.,TRBJ1-1,TRBV30,TGTGGACATTTACGAGGGATTGGGACAGTTAACACTGAAGCTTTCTTT,CGHLRGIGTVNTEAFF
.,11,once,TRBJ2-5,TRBV2,TGTGCCAGCAGGAGGTCAGAGACCCAGTACTTC,CASRRSETQYF
.,13,.,TRBJ2-3,TRBV5-1,TGCGCCAGCAGCTTATCTAGCTTAGATACGCAGTATTTT,CASSLSSLDTQYF
TRBD1,12,.,TRBJ1-1,TRBV13,TGTGCCAGCAGCCTAGGGACAGACGAAGCTTTCTTT,CASSLGTDEAFF
TRBD2,15,.,TRBJ2-5,TRBV9,TGTGCCAGCAGCGTAGCGACACTAGCGGAAGAGACCCAGTACTTC,CASSVATLAEETQYF
TRBD2,18,once,TRBJ2-4,TRBV30,TGTGCCTGGAGTGTACGTAGCGGGGTACTTCTAGCCAAAAACATTCAGTACTTC,CAWSVRSGVLLAKNIQYF
TRBD1,13,.,TRBJ1-2,TRBV28,TGTGCCAGCAGCACCGGGACAGGGGATGGCTACACCTTC,CASSTGTGDGYTF
.,14,.,TRBJ1-6,TRBV28,TGTGCCAGCGGGAGCGCCGATTATAATTCACCCCTCCACTTT,CASGSADYNSPLHF
TRBD1,17,.,TRBJ2-3,TRBV13,TGTGCCAGCAGCTTAGTCCACGCCCAGGGGGGCACAGATACGCAGTATTTT,CASSLVHAQGGTDTQYF
.,14,.,TRBJ1-5,TRBV5-4,TGTGCCAGCAGCCTAGGGGGGGAGAATCAGCCCCAGCATTTT,CASSLGGENQPQHF
.,14,.,TRBJ1-5,TRBV2,TGTGCCAGCAGTGAAACATCGACAGATCAGCCCCAGCATTTT,CASSETSTDQPQHF
.,13,few,TRBJ1-2,TRBV30,TGTGCCTGGGGAACAGGTACTAACTATGGCTACACCTTC,CAWGTGTNYGYTF
TRBD2,19,.,TRBJ2-3,TRBV9,TGTGCCAGCAGCGTAGGGGGACTAGCGGGGGTTGTGGGTGGAGATACGCAGTATTTT,CASSVGGLAGVVGGDTQYF
TRBD1,15,.,TRBJ2-7,TRBV5-8,TGTGCCAGCAGCCATGGACAGGGGGCAGCGTACGAGCAGTACTTC,CASSHGQGAAYEQYF
TRBD1,15,few,TRBJ1-4,TRBV9,TGTGCCAGCAGCGTAGACCAGGGGGCTGGGGAAAAACTGTTTTTT,CASSVDQGAGEKLFF
TRBD2,15,.,TRBJ2-3,TRBV9,TGTGCCAGTCGAGCGGGGGGGCCTCTCACAGATACGCAGTATTTT,CASRAGGPLTDTQYF
TRBD1,12,.,TRBJ1-1,TRBV19,TGTGCCAGTAGTTTGACAGGGGGTGAAGCTTTCTTT,CASSLTGGEAFF